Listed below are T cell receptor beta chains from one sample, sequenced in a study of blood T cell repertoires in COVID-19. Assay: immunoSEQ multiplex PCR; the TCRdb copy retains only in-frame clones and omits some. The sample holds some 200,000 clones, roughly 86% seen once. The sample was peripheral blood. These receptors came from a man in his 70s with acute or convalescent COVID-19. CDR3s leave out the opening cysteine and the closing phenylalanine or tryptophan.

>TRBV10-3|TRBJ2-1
AISTPGTGEHNEQF
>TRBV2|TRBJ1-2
ASRSEGSIGYT
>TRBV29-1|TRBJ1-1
SARGGGEPYQTEAF
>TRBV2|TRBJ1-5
ASRYGGDQPQH
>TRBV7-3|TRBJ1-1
ASSSPAGEAF
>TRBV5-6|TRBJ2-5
ASVQLDRDQETQY
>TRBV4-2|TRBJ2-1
ASSQDPLAGLGEQF
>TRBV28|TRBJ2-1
ASTLAGGPENEQF
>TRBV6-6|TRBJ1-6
ASCRSGNNSPLH
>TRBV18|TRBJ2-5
ASSSTSGEETQY
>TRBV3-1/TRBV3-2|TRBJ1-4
ASSQEPYYEKLF
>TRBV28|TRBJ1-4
ASRKGTANEKLF
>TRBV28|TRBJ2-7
ASSLTAQAATEQY
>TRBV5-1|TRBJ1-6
ASSQRGQGASGSYNSPLH
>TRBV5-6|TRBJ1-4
ASSSLGGGDEKLF
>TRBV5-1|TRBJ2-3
ASSPDTGTITDTQY
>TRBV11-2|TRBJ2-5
ASSLVGGGPQETQY
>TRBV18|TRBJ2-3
ASSPPTPYVQY
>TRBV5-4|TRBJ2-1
ASSSAPDRDNEQF
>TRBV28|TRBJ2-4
ASSLRGLLAKNIQY
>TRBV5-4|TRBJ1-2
ASKWGDGYGYT
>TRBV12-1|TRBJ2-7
ASPPDSIPYEQY